The rows below give T cell receptor beta chains drawn from one sample of a study of T-cell memory formation after mild COVID-19. TCRdb reanalysed the 5' RACE reads using MiXCR and keeps one entry per CDR3 protein. This table holds tens of thousands of distinct CDR3 sequences, roughly 16% found once. Material for sequencing was PBMCs or a T cell subset sorted from them (not recorded which). These receptors all stem from a man aged 18 to 35 who had mild COVID-19 (a few samples of this study predate the infection). Cell type and time point are not known. Each CDR3 is given with its conserved first and last residue. D genes are given only for firm matches. Size tells how often a clone was seen (once, few, many) or the class of an expanded clone, and some rows leave it out.

>TRBV7-2|NA|TRBJ2-5|TRBD2
CASSALAGGRWETQYF
TGTGCCAGCAGCGCACTAGCGGGGGGGAGATGGGAGACCCAGTACTTC
>TRBV20-1|NA|TRBJ2-4|NA
CSAPGTYQNIQYF
TGCAGTGCTCCCGGGACCTACCAAAACATTCAGTACTTC
>TRBV7-9|NA|TRBJ2-7|NA
CASSLAPPKQGPYEQYF
TGTGCCAGCAGCTTAGCCCCTCCCAAACAGGGACCCTACGAGCAGTACTTC
>TRBV6-5|few|TRBJ2-1|NA
CASRTGDYNEQFF
TGTGCCAGCAGGACGGGGGACTACAATGAGCAGTTCTTC
>TRBV19|few|TRBJ2-7|NA
CASSNRDLTYEQYF
TGTGCCAGTAGTAACAGGGACCTCACCTACGAGCAGTACTTC
>TRBV27|few|TRBJ1-1|NA
CASRPRAYLANTEAFF
TGTGCCAGCAGACCTAGGGCATATCTAGCGAACACTGAAGCTTTCTTT
>TRBV29-1|NA|TRBJ1-2|TRBD1
CSVDTGGNYGYTF
TGCAGCGTTGACACAGGGGGCAATTATGGCTACACCTTC
>TRBV4-2|few|TRBJ1-1|NA
CASMPRPGTSLMNTEAFF
TGTGCCAGCATGCCCCGGCCGGGCACTTCGCTCATGAACACTGAAGCTTTCTTT
>TRBV6-1|few|TRBJ1-2|NA
CASSDDPTANYGYTF
TGTGCCAGCAGTGATGATCCGACAGCCAACTATGGCTACACCTTC
>TRBV4-3|many|TRBJ2-7|NA
CASSQDWLAAYEQYF
TGCGCCAGCAGCCAAGATTGGCTAGCCGCCTACGAGCAGTACTTC
>TRBV7-8|few|TRBJ2-2|NA
CASSLSENTGELFF
TGTGCCAGCAGCTTAAGCGAGAACACCGGGGAGCTGTTTTTT
>TRBV5-6|many|TRBJ2-1|NA
CASSLGAYLFF
TGTGCCAGCAGCTTGGGGGCTTATCTGTTCTTC
>TRBV6-5|few|TRBJ2-1|TRBD1
CASSYSGTGGANEQFF
TGTGCCAGCAGTTACTCCGGGACAGGCGGTGCCAATGAGCAGTTCTTC
>TRBV7-2|few|TRBJ1-2|TRBD1
CASSLLSTGEDGYTF
TGTGCCAGCAGCCTCTTATCTACAGGGGAGGATGGCTACACCTTC
>TRBV20-1|many|TRBJ2-3|NA
CSATRGGPASLSTDTQYF
TGCAGTGCTACCCGCGGGGGCCCCGCCTCTCTGAGCACAGATACGCAGTATTTT
>TRBV28|NA|TRBJ2-7|NA
CASSFSRPAGARPYYEQYF
TGTGCCAGCAGTTTTTCGAGGCCTGCAGGGGCTCGGCCTTACTACGAGCAGTACTTC
>TRBV11-2|NA|TRBJ2-3|NA
CASSLGKRGIDTDTQYF
TGTGCCAGCAGCTTAGGCAAAAGGGGCATAGACACAGATACGCAGTATTTT
>TRBV5-6|NA|TRBJ1-3|NA
CASSWDYSGNTIYF
TGTGCCAGCAGCTGGGATTACTCTGGAAACACCATATATTTT
>TRBV4-2|NA|TRBJ2-1|TRBD2
CASSQESPSGDYNEQFF
TGTGCCAGCAGCCAAGAATCGCCTAGCGGAGATTACAATGAGCAGTTCTTC
>TRBV7-6|many|TRBJ2-1|NA
CASSLGTSNEQFF
TGTGCCAGCAGCTTAGGTACTAGCAATGAGCAGTTCTTC
>TRBV4-1|NA|TRBJ2-1|TRBD1
CASSLRTGRMRNEQFF
TGCGCCAGCAGCCTACGGACAGGGCGAATGAGGAATGAGCAGTTCTTC
>TRBV12-3/TRBV12-4|few|TRBJ2-7|TRBD2
CASTDGGYEQYF
TGTGCCAGCACCGACGGGGGGTACGAGCAGTACTTC
>TRBV7-6|NA|TRBJ2-5|NA
CASSWVGGRPETQYF
TGTGCCAGCAGCTGGGTGGGGGGCAGGCCGGAGACCCAGTACTTC
>TRBV5-1|NA|TRBJ2-6|NA
CASSLRARTSGANVLTF
TGCGCCAGCAGCTTGAGGGCCAGGACCTCTGGGGCCAACGTCCTGACTTTC
>TRBV5-1|NA|TRBJ2-2|NA
CASSFTGPGTGELFF
TGCGCCAGCAGCTTCACAGGGCCGGGCACCGGGGAGCTGTTTTTT
>TRBV7-9|few|TRBJ1-6|TRBD1
CASSRLQGAYSPLHF
TGTGCCAGCAGCCGACTCCAGGGGGCTTATTCACCCCTCCACTTT
>TRBV15|NA|TRBJ2-5|NA
CATSRDPGKQETQYF
TGTGCCACCAGCAGAGATCCCGGGAAACAAGAGACCCAGTACTTC
>TRBV29-1|NA|TRBJ1-2|NA
CSVPPGLNYGYTF
TGCAGCGTTCCACCAGGGCTTAACTATGGCTACACCTTC
>TRBV20-1|NA|TRBJ2-1|TRBD2
CSARAGTSGGVHEQFF
TGCAGTGCTAGAGCCGGGACTAGCGGGGGGGTACATGAGCAGTTCTTC
>TRBV20-1|NA|TRBJ2-6|TRBD2
CSARGTNSGANVLTF
TGCAGTGCTAGGGGGACTAACTCTGGGGCCAACGTCCTGACTTTC
>TRBV29-1|NA|TRBJ2-2|NA
CSVESGQLNTGELFF
TGCAGCGTTGAAAGTGGACAACTAAACACCGGGGAGCTGTTTTTT